This T cell receptor (beta chain) came from a study of identical twins (dated by TCRdb to the mid-2010s). Turning to the overall study: TCR alpha and beta repertoires from monozygotic twins, unrelated adults of various ages and cord blood were deep-sequenced to test whether fetal clonotypes persist. Replicate twin experiments were performed at different times using different library preparation protocols to rule out contamination.

Libraries were built with 5' RACE. Reads for this sample came from an Illumina HiSeq 2000. Template switching added a universal primer binding site, and the final cDNA carried a unique molecular identifier that allowed TCR cDNA molecules to be counted accurately. Specific primers in the conserved constant-segment region were used to synthesize first-strand cDNA for the TCR alpha and beta chains. To control for contamination, every cDNA library was double barcoded, receiving both a SMART-Mk sample barcode and Illumina barcodes. TruSeq adapter sequences, together with Illumina sample barcodes, were added in two successive PCR steps. Sequencing of the TCR alpha and beta cDNA libraries was done on the Illumina HiSeq platform using custom primers. Turning to the authors' computational methods: MiGEC was used to process raw reads and extract unique molecular identifiers, and MiXCR was used to find CDR3 positions. Recombination models were inferred per individual with the repgenHMM and IGoR tools using an EM algorithm. Shared clonotype analysis was performed with the tcR package in R, normalizing sharing by the product of cloneset sizes. To study raw recombination free of thymic and clonal selection effects, out-of-frame nonproductive sequences were analyzed. In-frame beta chains were kept once TCRdb had trimmed the public reads at Q25 with fastp and called clones with MiXCR. Rows with a matching CDR3 protein are joined into one entry that keeps the most common DNA and genes. None of the V and J calls come from the authors' own analysis; TCRdb made them. The sample table contains more than 650,000 distinct CDR3 sequences; only one count was recorded for around 5.7% of them. The biggest ten clones account for around 1.7% of the sample.

V lost 3 bases and J lost 8 bases; the stretch between them is 14 bases long. The CDR3 sequence holds 13 residues, the cysteine and phenylalanine included. Just the 39-base CDR3 DNA is kept, in frame starting at base 1. CDR1 and CDR2 were assigned from the germline V gene (reference sequence) as DFQATT and SNEGSKA. All donors were healthy Caucasians. The researchers also sequenced three unrelated adults who were not twins: a male aged 18 to 29, a male aged 50 to 59, and a female aged 50 to 59. Miltenyi CD45RO+ enrichment and human naive T-cell isolation kits were used to isolate memory (CD45RO+) and naive T cells from PBMC. This clonotype has only a few counts. Its antigen specificity is not known. Base quality data are lacking; no much larger clone is found one base away. Paper-wide results and their limitations: Compared with coincidental sharing between unrelated individuals, out-of-frame TCR alpha sequences shared between twins had an excess of sequences with low generation probability. Fewer insertions were carried by abundant cord blood beta clonotypes; a weaker similar trend was observed in young adult naive repertoires, while no such trend was observed in memory repertoires. Out-of-frame TCR alpha sharing in monozygotic twins was systematically underestimated by recombination models, whereas sharing between unrelated individuals was in agreement with the recombination models. Invariant T cells such as MAIT and iNKT could partly confound zero-insertion analyses, though diverse VJ usage argued against this for most clonotypes. Because the same donors could not be followed over many years, the conclusions depended on cross-sectional statistical analysis. The excess sharing between twins in beta out-of-frame sequences was weaker because fewer shared sequences reduced the signal-to-noise ratio.

This TCR derives from a man aged 18 to 29 in good health. The source material was naive T cells sorted from blood. Per the publication, the cell subset or site label means: cells isolated with a human naive T-cell isolation kit. The rearrangement combines TRBV20-1 with TRBJ2-1, with no reliable assignment of the D segment. The CDR3 protein is CSARNPRDYEQFF. DNA sequence: TGCAGTGCTAGGAATCCCCGAGACTATGAGCAGTTCTTC.